Presented here are 18 T cell receptor beta chains from one specimen sequenced in a study of cytomegalovirus exposure and HLA in healthy donors. This PCR relied on a set of 60 Vbeta primers and 13 Jbeta primers. Here immunoSEQ multiplex PCR was the method, and the copy in TCRdb shows in-frame clones only, minus some. The top ten hold over 1% of the sample, which has over 200,000 clones, 70% to 90% seen once. Sequencing used PBMCs. These receptors were collected from a human donor in good health.

This clone was picked up one time. This CDR3 is also generated by other DNA sequences in the sample. The chain combines TRBV28 with TRBJ1-1, with D uncertain. The germline V gene encodes CDR1 MDHEN and CDR2 SYDVKM. This CDR3 has 13 residues. V gave up 1 base and J gave up 1 base, with 4 bases separating them. CDR3: CASSLSGNTEAFF. The CDR3 DNA follows: TGTGCCAGCAGTTTATCCGGGAACACTGAAGCTTTCTTT.

V usage is TRBV2 and J usage is TRBJ1-5; 11 bases are a match to TRBD1. V shed 4 bases, J shed 5 bases, and the junction held 7 bases outside the gene matches. Per germline, CDR1 SNHLY and CDR2 FYNNEI. This CDR3 has 16 residues. CDR3 nucleotide sequence: TGTGCCAGCAGTGGGACAGGGGGCTTTAGAGATCAGCCCCAGCATTTT. This sequence encodes CASSGTGGFRDQPQHF.

The rearrangement links TRBV6-5 to TRBJ2-5, with D possibly TRBD2 on 7 matching bases. The CDR3 covers 16 residues. The germline CDR1 and CDR2 sequences are MNHEY and SVGAGI. The V and J ends lost 2 bases and 7 bases respectively, with 20 bases between them. The CDR3 bases are TGTGCCAGCAGTTACAGTTTCGGCGGGGGCGAAGTGACCCAGTACTTC. Translating gives CASSYSFGGGEVTQYF.

The J gene is TRBJ2-7, the V gene TRBV5-1; TRBD2 aligns across 7 bases. Germline V gene data show CDR1 as SGHRS and CDR2 as YFSETQ. This CDR3 is built from 13 residues. V gave up 4 bases and J gave up 6 bases; unmatched junction bases: 7. The CDR3 reads CASSHQAGPEQYF. CDR3 nucleotide sequence: TGCGCCAGCAGCCACCAAGCGGGACCCGAGCAGTACTTC.

The rearrangement uses TRBV20-1 and TRBJ1-1; D is unresolved. V lost 0 bases and J 10 bases, leaving 9 bases between the germline ends. CDR1 DFQATT and CDR2 SNEGSKA come from the germline V gene (reference sequence). The CDR3 has 11 amino acids. The CDR3 region is CSAREGSAAFF. The CDR3 DNA follows: TGCAGTGCTAGAGAAGGGAGCGCAGCTTTCTTT.

This clone was seen only once. V and J are TRBV19 and TRBJ2-1; unclear D gene. CDR3 length equals 13 residues. The V end was cut by 0 bases, the J end by 7 bases, with 7 bases between. The germline CDR1 and CDR2 sequences are LNHDA and SQIVND (reference sequence). The CDR3 region has the DNA TGTGCCAGTAGTATAGATCGGTGGAATGAGCAGTTCTTC. Amino acids: CASSIDRWNEQFF.

This clone has only a few counts. The rearrangement links TRBV7-2 to TRBJ2-3; TRBD1 matches 7 bases. With 5 bases clipped from V and 9 bases from J, the junction kept 8 bases outside the gene matches. Germline V CDR1 and CDR2: SGHTA, FQGNSA. There are 13 residues in the CDR3. CDR3 DNA: TGTGCCAGCAGCGCTAGACAGGGCATGACGCAGTATTTT. Translation gives CASSARQGMTQYF.

This chain joins TRBV7-9 and TRBJ2-5; 12 bases align to TRBD2. V shed 2 bases, J shed 4 bases, and the junction held 5 bases outside the gene matches. CDR3 length equals 16 residues. In germline, CDR1 is SEHNR, CDR2 FQNEAQ (reference sequence). The CDR3 is CASSLILAGGGETQYF. As DNA, the CDR3 is TGTGCCAGCAGCTTAATACTAGCGGGAGGAGGAGAGACCCAGTACTTC.

The CDR3 nucleotides read TGTGCCAGCAATTCCAGGGGAAGAACTGAAGCTTTCTTT. Amino acid sequence: CASNSRGRTEAFF. The chain combines TRBV6-1 with TRBJ1-1, with D tentatively TRBD1 (6 bases). The CDR3 runs to 13 residues. CDR1 and CDR2 from the germline V gene are MNHNS and SASEGT. Trimming pared 7 bases from V and 5 bases from J, leaving 14 bases between.

The CDR3 DNA reads TGTGCCAGCAGCTTACAGCGGATTTCCTCCTACAATGAGCAGTTCTTC. It encodes CASSLQRISSYNEQFF. The chain links TRBV7-8 to TRBJ2-1; D may be TRBD2 (5 bases). CDR1 is SGHVS and CDR2 is FQNEAQ in the germline V gene. Trimming removed 2 bases at V and 0 bases at J, with 11 bases between. The CDR3 loop spans 16 amino acids.

The V and J genes are TRBV7-9 and TRBJ2-1; maybe TRBD2 (7 bases). Trimming left V 4 bases short and J 1 base short, with 14 bases between. The CDR3 consists of 16 residues. Per the germline V gene, CDR1 is SEHNR and CDR2 is FQNEAQ (reference sequence). The CDR3 region has the DNA TGTGCCAGCAGCTACCTCAGGGGAGGGTCCTACAATGAGCAGTTCTTC. Amino acid sequence: CASSYLRGGSYNEQFF.

The chain is built from TRBV6-6 and TRBJ2-1; perhaps TRBD2 as D (5 bases). This CDR3 contains 13 residues. Germline V gives CDR1 MNHNY, CDR2 SVGAGI (reference sequence). Trimming removed 5 bases at V and 3 bases at J, with 8 bases between. The CDR3 nucleotides are TGTGCCAGCAGTCCACTAGTCTACAATGAGCAGTTCTTC. As protein: CASSPLVYNEQFF.

This clone has just a few counts. The chain combines TRBV2 with TRBJ2-7, with 8 bases matching TRBD2. The V and J ends lost 4 bases and 0 bases, in that order; junction bases with no gene match: 8. The CDR3 is 16 amino acids. From germline, CDR1 is SNHLY and CDR2 FYNNEI. The CDR3 protein is CASSGVDRGGSYEQYF. CDR3 DNA: TGTGCCAGCAGTGGGGTCGACCGGGGGGGCTCCTACGAGCAGTACTTC.

This rearrangement joins TRBV5-4 to TRBJ2-1; 12 bases line up with TRBD2. CDR1 and CDR2 (germline): SGHNT, YYREEE (reference sequence). The V segment lost 2 bases and the J segment 7 bases; nucleotides outside the gene matches: 4. The length of the CDR3 is 15 residues. CDR3 residues: CASSFTSGRWNEQFF. CDR3 nucleotides: TGTGCCAGCAGCTTTACTAGCGGGAGGTGGAATGAGCAGTTCTTC.

This chain uses TRBV6-4 with TRBJ2-7, with 9 bases lining up with TRBD1. V lost 6 bases and J lost 2; bases outside the gene matches: 5. The germline CDR1 and CDR2 sequences are MRHNA and SNTAGT. The CDR3 contains 14 residues. The CDR3 spells CASRIRDRAYEQYF. The CDR3, as DNA: TGTGCCAGCAGAATCCGGGACAGGGCCTACGAGCAGTACTTC.

This clone showed up just once. This chain's CDR3 is CASSPGDGDGELFF. The CDR3 DNA sequence: TGTGCCAGCAGTCCAGGGGACGGTGACGGGGAGCTGTTTTTT. The chain recombines TRBV27 with TRBJ2-2, with D possibly TRBD1 on 6 matching bases. V shed 5 bases and J shed 7 bases, with 14 bases lying between them. Germline CDR1 and CDR2: MNHEY and SMNVEV (reference sequence). The CDR3 is 14 amino acids.

The chain carries TRBV30 and TRBJ1-1; D call uncertain. Deletions cut 2 bases from V and 4 bases from J, with 11 bases between. This CDR3 is 13 amino acids long. Germline V gene lookup returns CDR1 GTSNPN and CDR2 SVGIG (reference sequence). This CDR3 is CAWSFSEATEAFF. As DNA, the CDR3 is TGTGCCTGGAGTTTTTCGGAGGCCACTGAAGCTTTCTTT.

J is TRBJ2-7 and V is TRBV5-1; a weak D match, TRBD2 (5 bases). The V gene's germline CDR1 is SGHRS and CDR2 YFSETQ. CDR3 length equals 14 residues. V gave up 0 bases and J gave up 3 bases, with 10 bases separating them. The CDR3 nucleotides are TGCGCCAGCAGCTTGGACGGGGAAATCTACGAGCAGTACTTC. Translation: CASSLDGEIYEQYF.